This T cell receptor (beta chain) comes out of a study of T cells after yellow fever vaccination. Whole-study findings and limits: Re-detected after boosting: most primary clones, 96% of CD4 and about 89% of CD8. Abundant bulk-derived clonotypes could contaminate FACS-sorted repertoires.

This clonotype was seen only a few times. Its antigen is unidentified. A 5'RACE template-switching step, the method used to make TCR cDNA, added a universal primer site and UMIs. TCRdb processed the 5' RACE reads anew with MiXCR; each CDR3 protein has one entry. The profile shows hundreds of thousands of distinct CDR3 sequences, roughly 6.1% of them singletons. The CDR3 runs 15 residues. V was clipped by 4 bases and J by 0 bases, with 10 bases between them. CDR1 and CDR2 (germline): SGHTA, FQGNSA. The chain is built from TRBV7-2 and TRBJ1-3; no clear D. Sequenced here: PBMCs, sampled 5 days after the yellow fever booster vaccination. The source is a man under 40 who received the YFV17D yellow fever vaccine. CDR3 sequence (DNA): TGTGCCAGCAGCTCTCCCGGGGTCTCTGGAAACACCATATATTTT. Protein product: CASSSPGVSGNTIYF.